This TCR beta chain was observed in a study of tumor and adjacent non-tumor tissue in lung cancer. Study background: Patients comprised about a dozen adenocarcinoma, a couple of squamous cell carcinoma and 1 small cell lung cancer. On average, productive TCRbeta reads reached about 4 million per sample. Study findings and constraints: In normal lung, the top 100 clones were significantly more dominant than in tumor.

RNA was extracted from bulk tissue without any cell sorting. A modified ARM-PCR protocol with three rounds of nested PCR amplified TCRbeta. In TCRdb, the multiplex PCR reads were re-called with MiXCR into one record per CDR3 protein. The repertoire holds more than 85,000 distinct CDR3 sequences, about 75% seen once, with about 40% in the top ten. The CDR3 covers 15 residues. Looked up from germline, CDR1 is MNHNY and CDR2 is SVGAGI (reference sequence). In regard to this clonotype: The antigen is unknown. The junction shows a germline mismatch at one end, possibly a read error.

The sequence derives from a woman aged 55-69 years with non-small cell lung cancer. The rearrangement joins TRBV6-6 to TRBJ2-7, with 8 nucleotides matching TRBD1. Sequenced input: lung tumor tissue. DNA for the CDR3: TGTACCAGCAGTCGCCAGACAGGGGAAGACTACAAGCAGTATTTC. Protein: CTSSRQTGEDYKQYF.